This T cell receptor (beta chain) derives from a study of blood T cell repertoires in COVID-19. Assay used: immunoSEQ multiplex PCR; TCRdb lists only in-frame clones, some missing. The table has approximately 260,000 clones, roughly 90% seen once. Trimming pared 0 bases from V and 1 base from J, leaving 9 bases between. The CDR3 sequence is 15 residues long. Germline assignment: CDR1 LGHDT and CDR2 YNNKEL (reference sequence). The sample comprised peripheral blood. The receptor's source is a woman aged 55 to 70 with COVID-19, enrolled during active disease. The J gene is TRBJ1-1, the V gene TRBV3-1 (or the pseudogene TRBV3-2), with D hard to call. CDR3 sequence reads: CASSQERVTNTEAFF. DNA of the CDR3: TGTGCCAGCAGCCAAGAGCGGGTTACGAACACTGAAGCTTTCTTT.